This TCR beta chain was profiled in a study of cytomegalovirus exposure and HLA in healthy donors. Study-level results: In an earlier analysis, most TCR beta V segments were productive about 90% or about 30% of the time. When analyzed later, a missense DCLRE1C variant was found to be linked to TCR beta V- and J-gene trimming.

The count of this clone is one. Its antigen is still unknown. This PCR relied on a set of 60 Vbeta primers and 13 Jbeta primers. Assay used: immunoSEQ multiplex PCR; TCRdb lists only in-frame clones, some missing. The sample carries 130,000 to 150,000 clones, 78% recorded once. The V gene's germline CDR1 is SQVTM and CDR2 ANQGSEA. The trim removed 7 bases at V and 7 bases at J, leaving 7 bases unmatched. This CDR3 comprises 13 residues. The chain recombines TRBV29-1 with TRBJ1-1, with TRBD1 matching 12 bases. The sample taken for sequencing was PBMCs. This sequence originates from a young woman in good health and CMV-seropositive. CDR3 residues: CSGGDRGLSEAFF. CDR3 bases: TGCAGCGGAGGGGACAGGGGGCTTAGTGAAGCTTTCTTT. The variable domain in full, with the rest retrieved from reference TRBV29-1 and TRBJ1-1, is SAVISQKPSRDICQRGTSLTIQCQVDSQVTMMFWYRQQPGQSLTLIATANQGSEATYESGFVIDKFPISRPNLTFSTLTVSNMSPEDSSIYLCSGGDRGLSEAFFGQGTRLTVV.